These 16 T cell receptor beta chains were sequenced from one sample in a study of CD8 T cells in Susac syndrome. Random hexamers served to reverse transcribe roughly 0.45 to 1 ug RNA. Via MiXCR, TCRdb re-called the immunoSEQ multiplex PCR reads, giving one row per CDR3 protein. Counted here are some 300,000 distinct CDR3 sequences, approximately 90% occurring once; the ten biggest clones make up roughly 0.2%. The source material was CD8+ T cells from PBMCs. The receptors were gathered from a human donor with multiple sclerosis.

V is TRBV19 and J is TRBJ2-1; D is unclear. The germline CDR1 and CDR2 sequences are LNHDA and SQIVND (reference sequence). The CDR3 loop spans 15 amino acids. Trimming left V 6 bases short and J 0 bases short, with 12 bases between. The CDR3 here is CASSPPASSYNEQFF. CDR3 nucleotide sequence: TGTGCCAGTAGCCCCCCCGCAAGCTCCTACAATGAGCAGTTCTTC.

This rearrangement joins TRBV7-2 to TRBJ1-3; maybe TRBD1 (6 bases). The CDR3 spans 14 residues. Germline V gives CDR1 SGHTA, CDR2 FQGNSA. Trimming pared 3 bases from V and 2 bases from J, leaving 8 bases between. The CDR3 region is CASSFSGAGNTIYF. In DNA form, the CDR3 reads TGTGCCAGCAGCTTTTCAGGGGCTGGAAACACCATATATTTT.

This chain uses TRBV5-5 with TRBJ2-7; TRBD2 aligns across 8 bases. The ends lost 0 bases at V and 6 bases at J; junction bases unmatched: 5. Germline V gives CDR1 SGHKS, CDR2 YYEKEE (reference sequence). There are 14 residues in the CDR3. In nucleotides, the CDR3 is TGTGCCAGCAGCTTGGTAGGACTAGCTCCCGAGCAGTACTTC. Its translation: CASSLVGLAPEQYF.

This chain connects TRBV7-2 to TRBJ1-1, with 7 bases matching TRBD1. Germline V gives CDR1 SGHTA, CDR2 FQGNSA. The CDR3 is made up of 19 amino acids. After removal of 2 bases from V and 4 bases from J, the junction contained 19 bases not matched to a gene. The CDR3 nucleotides read TGTGCCAGCAGCTTACTCCTACAGGGGCATTCGTTTTGGGGCACTGAAGCTTTCTTT. Protein product: CASSLLLQGHSFWGTEAFF.

The chain carries TRBV27 and TRBJ2-3; 11 bases map to TRBD2. The CDR3 is 19 amino acids. The germline V gene has CDR1 MNHEY and CDR2 SMNVEV (reference sequence). V lost 6 bases, J lost 3 bases, and 17 bases stayed unmatched. The CDR3 DNA follows: TGTGCCAGCAGCCCGGGCAGGGGGCTAGCGGGGGGCGGGACAGATACGCAGTATTTT. Translated, it gives CASSPGRGLAGGGTDTQYF.

The J gene is TRBJ2-2, the V gene TRBV14; no clear D. The CDR3 covers 17 residues. The V gene's germline CDR1 is SGHDN and CDR2 FVKESK. The V end lost 1 base, the J end lost 0 bases, and 12 bases lay between the germline ends. DNA for the CDR3: TGTGCCAGCAGCCAAGGGATACTCCCCCCGAACACCGGGGAGCTGTTTTTT. Translating gives CASSQGILPPNTGELFF.

V usage is TRBV12-3 or TRBV12-4 and J usage is TRBJ1-4; D gene uncertain. V shed 4 bases and J shed 4 bases, with 25 bases lying between them. The CDR3 sequence is 19 residues long. This chain's CDR3 is CASSSPQNSLGGNNEKLFF. CDR3 coding DNA: TGTGCCAGCAGTTCCCCCCAAAACTCTCTTGGTGGGAATAATGAAAAACTGTTTTTT.

V usage is TRBV6-2 or TRBV6-3 and J usage is TRBJ2-1; 11 nucleotides agree with TRBD2. Losses at the gene ends were 6 bases for V and 4 bases for J; bases not matched to a gene: 8. The germline V gene encodes CDR1 MNHEY and CDR2 SVGEGT. The CDR3 contains 16 residues. CDR3 nucleotide sequence: TGTGCCAGCAGCGACCTTAGCGGGGGGGAGTACAATGAGCAGTTCTTC. Amino acids: CASSDLSGGEYNEQFF.

The CDR3: CAWELQDGSYEQYF. The CDR3 nucleotides are TGTGCCTGGGAGCTGCAGGACGGGTCCTACGAGCAGTACTTC. The chain employs TRBV30 and TRBJ2-7; the D is unclear. Trimming left V 5 bases short and J 1 base short, with 15 bases between. Per the germline V gene, CDR1 is GTSNPN and CDR2 is SVGIG (reference sequence). This CDR3 is 14 amino acids long.

The V call is TRBV20-1, the J call TRBJ2-7; 7 positions match TRBD2. Germline CDR1 and CDR2: DFQATT and SNEGSKA (reference sequence). Trimming cost V 5 bases and J 0 bases; bases outside gene matches: 1. This CDR3 contains 12 residues. In DNA, the CDR3 is TGCAGTGCTTGGGGGGGCTCCTACGAGCAGTACTTC. Encoded protein: CSAWGGSYEQYF.

The rearrangement links TRBV27 to TRBJ2-1, with D hard to call. Trimming pared 6 bases from V and 0 bases from J, leaving 9 bases between. Germline V lookup: CDR1 MNHEY, CDR2 SMNVEV (reference sequence). The CDR3 is made up of 14 amino acids. This CDR3 reads CASSQSSSYNEQFF. The CDR3 nucleotides are TGTGCCAGCAGCCAGTCGAGCTCCTACAATGAGCAGTTCTTC.

This clonotype has a single count. One end of the junction varies from germline; a read error may be responsible. The V and J genes are TRBV29-1 and TRBJ1-6; D possibly corresponds to TRBD1 (5 bases). Germline V gene sequence: CDR1 SQVTM, CDR2 ANQGSEA. The CDR3 runs to 11 residues. The CDR3 nucleotides read TGCAGCGTCGAAGGGGAGTCACCCCTCCACTTT. Translating gives CSVEGESPLHF.

The chain employs TRBV5-6 and TRBJ2-3; no firm D call. This CDR3 comprises 14 residues. V was clipped by 1 base and J by 1 base, with 7 bases between them. The germline V gene has CDR1 SGHDT and CDR2 YYEEEE. The CDR3 bases are TGTGCCAGCAGCTTGCCCCGGCGCACAGATACGCAGTATTTT. Amino acid sequence: CASSLPRRTDTQYF.

This chain joins TRBV11-2 and TRBJ2-5; 10 bases match TRBD2. CDR1 is SGHAT, CDR2 FQNNGV, per germline. The CDR3 has 16 amino acids. V lost 2 bases to trimming and J lost 5 bases; unmatched junction nucleotides: 8. In DNA form, the CDR3 reads TGTGCCAGCAGCTTAAGCGGGAGGGCCTTGTGGGAGACCCAGTACTTC. It is translated as CASSLSGRALWETQYF.

The rearrangement links TRBV3-1 to TRBJ2-7; weak D call: TRBD1 (6 bases). The CDR3 covers 16 residues. V dropped 3 bases and J dropped 3 bases, with 18 bases sitting between them. CDR1 LGHDT and CDR2 YNNKEL come from the germline V gene (reference sequence). The CDR3 bases are TGTGCCAGCAGCCACCTCGTACAGGGTTCGGTCTACGAGCAGTACTTC. This gives the protein CASSHLVQGSVYEQYF.

The chain uses TRBV7-8 and TRBJ2-1; the D is unclear. Germline V gene data show CDR1 as SGHVS and CDR2 as FQNEAQ. V lost 5 bases and J 3 bases, leaving 8 bases between the germline ends. This CDR3 is built from 13 residues. CDR3 DNA sequence: TGTGCCAGCAGCCCGGACGTCTACAATGAGCAGTTCTTC. As protein: CASSPDVYNEQFF. Using reference TRBV7-8 and TRBJ2-1 for the parts outside the CDR3, the full variable domain is GAGVSQSPRYKVAKRGQDVALRCDPISGHVSLFWYQQALGQGPEFLTYFQNEAQLDKSGLPSDRFFAERPEGSVSTLKIQRTQQEDSAVYLCASSPDVYNEQFFGPGTRLTVL.